These T cell receptor beta chains were read from a single sample in a study of blood T cell repertoires in COVID-19. The assay was immunoSEQ multiplex PCR, and TCRdb's table has in-frame clones only and misses some. The sample yields about 70,000 clones, 80% to 85% seen once. The sequenced sample consisted of peripheral blood. Receptor source: a woman older than 75 with acute or convalescent COVID-19. Each CDR3 is given without its conserved first and last residue. Each record gives: V gene, J gene, CDR3 protein.

v_call: TRBV5-1; j_call: TRBJ1-2; cdr3_aa: ASSFGGDIPYGYT
v_call: TRBV7-7; j_call: TRBJ2-5; cdr3_aa: ASSLGRGKQETQY
v_call: TRBV19; j_call: TRBJ1-5; cdr3_aa: ASSIFETAARVHQPQH
v_call: TRBV24-1; j_call: TRBJ2-5; cdr3_aa: ATPGRLPESETQY
v_call: TRBV13; j_call: TRBJ2-1; cdr3_aa: ASSFSRGNEQF
v_call: TRBV7-7; j_call: TRBJ1-1; cdr3_aa: ASSLERGTEAF
v_call: TRBV6-5; j_call: TRBJ1-6; cdr3_aa: ASRRSYNSPLH
v_call: TRBV9; j_call: TRBJ2-6; cdr3_aa: ASSAPTGGSGANVLT
v_call: TRBV30; j_call: TRBJ1-4; cdr3_aa: AWSVREKLF
v_call: TRBV6-1; j_call: TRBJ2-3; cdr3_aa: ASSEAGGYSTDTQY
v_call: TRBV6-4; j_call: TRBJ2-1; cdr3_aa: ASSGDGSGGGGADEQF
v_call: TRBV18; j_call: TRBJ2-3; cdr3_aa: ASSPGGIGTDTQY
v_call: TRBV23-1; j_call: TRBJ1-5; cdr3_aa: ASSQDNQGKVDQPQH
v_call: TRBV5-6; j_call: TRBJ2-3; cdr3_aa: ASSLAGPTDTQY
v_call: TRBV9; j_call: TRBJ2-7; cdr3_aa: ASSAGLAATYEQY
v_call: TRBV6-5; j_call: TRBJ1-3; cdr3_aa: ASSYKGASGNTIY
v_call: TRBV3-1/TRBV3-2; j_call: TRBJ1-2; cdr3_aa: ASRGQYSNYGYT
v_call: TRBV6-2/TRBV6-3; j_call: TRBJ2-7; cdr3_aa: ASSQVDRPYEQY
v_call: TRBV5-5; j_call: TRBJ1-2; cdr3_aa: ASSLTGGRPANYGYT
v_call: TRBV13; j_call: TRBJ1-4; cdr3_aa: ASSTQTRKKLF
v_call: TRBV29-1; j_call: TRBJ2-3; cdr3_aa: SVNPGGTDTQY
v_call: TRBV5-1; j_call: TRBJ2-4; cdr3_aa: ASSLVLAGGPKGGNIQY
v_call: TRBV7-8; j_call: TRBJ2-3; cdr3_aa: ASSLDRGLTDTQY
v_call: TRBV9; j_call: TRBJ2-7; cdr3_aa: ASSVDSSASYEQY
v_call: TRBV19; j_call: TRBJ1-3; cdr3_aa: ASSTTGRGNTIY
v_call: TRBV10-1; j_call: TRBJ2-1; cdr3_aa: ASSDSGRGGRNEQF
v_call: TRBV5-1; j_call: TRBJ2-7; cdr3_aa: ASTPGQGYEQY
v_call: TRBV5-4; j_call: TRBJ2-4; cdr3_aa: ASSLDTGYIQY
v_call: TRBV4-2; j_call: TRBJ2-5; cdr3_aa: ASSQDLAGGQLETQY
v_call: TRBV20-1; j_call: TRBJ1-2; cdr3_aa: SASAGKGGYT
v_call: TRBV7-8; j_call: TRBJ2-3; cdr3_aa: ASSSHAPGTSVADTQY
v_call: TRBV29-1; j_call: TRBJ2-7; cdr3_aa: SVALADEQY
v_call: TRBV12-3/TRBV12-4; j_call: TRBJ1-1; cdr3_aa: ASSRGLYTEAF
v_call: TRBV25-1; j_call: TRBJ1-1; cdr3_aa: ASSESRHITEAF
v_call: TRBV3-1/TRBV3-2; j_call: TRBJ2-4; cdr3_aa: ASSIDRGRWNIQY
v_call: TRBV6-5; j_call: TRBJ2-3; cdr3_aa: ASLEEGTDTQY
v_call: TRBV5-1; j_call: TRBJ1-4; cdr3_aa: ASSLVADEKLF
v_call: TRBV7-2; j_call: TRBJ2-5; cdr3_aa: ASSQSGPGETQY
v_call: TRBV6-1; j_call: TRBJ1-2; cdr3_aa: ASSQRTGVGYT
v_call: TRBV30; j_call: TRBJ2-5; cdr3_aa: AWRNRRGTQY
v_call: TRBV6-6; j_call: TRBJ1-6; cdr3_aa: ASILEGGVGSPLH
v_call: TRBV11-3; j_call: TRBJ2-2; cdr3_aa: ASSFTTSGGPGELF